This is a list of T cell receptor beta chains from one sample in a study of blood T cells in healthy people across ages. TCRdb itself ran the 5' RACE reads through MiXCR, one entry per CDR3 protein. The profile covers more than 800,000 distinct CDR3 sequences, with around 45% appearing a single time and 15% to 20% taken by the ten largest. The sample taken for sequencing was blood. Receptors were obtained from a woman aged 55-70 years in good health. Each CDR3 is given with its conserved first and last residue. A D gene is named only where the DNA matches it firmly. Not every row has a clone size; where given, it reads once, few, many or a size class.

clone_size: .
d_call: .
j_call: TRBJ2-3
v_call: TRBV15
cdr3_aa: CATSRETTDTQYF
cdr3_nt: TGTGCCACCAGCAGAGAAACGACAGATACGCAGTATTTT

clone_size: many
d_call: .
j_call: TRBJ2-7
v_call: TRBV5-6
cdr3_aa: CASSPRAGIYEQYF
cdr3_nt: TGTGCCAGCAGCCCCAGGGCCGGGATATACGAGCAGTACTTC

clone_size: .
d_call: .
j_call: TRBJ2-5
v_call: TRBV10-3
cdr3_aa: CAISEPSPSGLSWAYQETQYF
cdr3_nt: TGTGCCATCAGTGAGCCCTCCCCCAGCGGGCTCTCCTGGGCCTACCAAGAGACCCAGTACTTC

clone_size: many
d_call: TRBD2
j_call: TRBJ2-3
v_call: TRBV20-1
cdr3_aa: CSATRTSGQTDTQYF
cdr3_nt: TGCAGTGCTACCCGGACTAGCGGCCAAACAGATACGCAGTATTTT

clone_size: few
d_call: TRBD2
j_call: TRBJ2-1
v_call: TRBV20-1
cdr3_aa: CSARDGGGRTYNEQFF
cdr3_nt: TGCAGTGCTAGAGATGGTGGCGGGAGGACTTACAATGAGCAGTTCTTC

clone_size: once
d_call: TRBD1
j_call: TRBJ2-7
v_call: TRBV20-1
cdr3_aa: CSASTAGGLYEQYF
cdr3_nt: TGCAGTGCTAGTACGGCAGGGGGTCTTTACGAGCAGTACTTC

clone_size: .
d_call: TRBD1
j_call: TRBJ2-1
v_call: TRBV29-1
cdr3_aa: CSVGGGQGFTQFF
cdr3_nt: TGCAGCGTTGGGGGGGGACAGGGATTCACCCAGTTCTTC

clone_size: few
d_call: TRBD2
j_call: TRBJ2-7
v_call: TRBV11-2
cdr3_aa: CASSLDLAGGFDEQYF
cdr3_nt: TGTGCCAGCAGCTTAGATCTTGCGGGAGGATTCGACGAGCAGTACTTC

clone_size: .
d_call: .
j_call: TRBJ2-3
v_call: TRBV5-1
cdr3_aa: CASSSRGGGGDTQYF
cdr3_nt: TGCGCCAGCAGCTCCCGGGGCGGAGGTGGAGATACGCAGTATTTT

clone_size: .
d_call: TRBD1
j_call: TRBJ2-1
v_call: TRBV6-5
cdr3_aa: CASGGQGFHEQFF
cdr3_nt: TGTGCCAGCGGGGGACAGGGGTTCCATGAGCAGTTCTTC

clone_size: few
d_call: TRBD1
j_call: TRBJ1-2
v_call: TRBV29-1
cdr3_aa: CSVGTAITDYGYTF
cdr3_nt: TGCAGCGTAGGGACAGCAATTACGGATTATGGCTACACCTTC

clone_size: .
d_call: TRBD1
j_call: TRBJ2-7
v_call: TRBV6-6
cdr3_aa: CASSFHGTGNFYDEQYF
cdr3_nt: TGTGCCAGCAGTTTCCACGGGACAGGAAACTTTTACGACGAGCAGTACTTC

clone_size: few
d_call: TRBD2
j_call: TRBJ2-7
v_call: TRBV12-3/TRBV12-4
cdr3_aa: CASSFRGSRSYEQYF
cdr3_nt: TGTGCCAGCAGTTTTCGCGGGAGTCGATCCTACGAGCAGTACTTC

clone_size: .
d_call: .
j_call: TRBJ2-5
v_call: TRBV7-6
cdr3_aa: CASRQTTGGSQETQYF
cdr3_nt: TGTGCCAGCAGACAAACGACAGGTGGGTCCCAAGAGACCCAGTACTTC

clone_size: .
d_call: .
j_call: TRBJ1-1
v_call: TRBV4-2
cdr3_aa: CASSQRGGNTEAFF
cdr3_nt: TGTGCCAGCAGCCAGCGAGGGGGGAACACTGAAGCTTTCTTT

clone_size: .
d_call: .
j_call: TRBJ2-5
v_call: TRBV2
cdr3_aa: CASRGQRETQYF
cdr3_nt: TGTGCCAGCAGGGGGCAAAGGGAGACCCAGTACTTC

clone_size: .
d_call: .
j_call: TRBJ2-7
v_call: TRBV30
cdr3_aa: CAWSVRGEQYF
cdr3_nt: TGTGCCTGGAGTGTAAGAGGCGAGCAGTACTTC

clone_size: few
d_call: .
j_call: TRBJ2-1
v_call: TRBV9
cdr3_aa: CASSVAYKGGNNEQFF
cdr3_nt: TGTGCCAGCAGCGTAGCTTATAAGGGAGGAAACAATGAGCAGTTCTTC

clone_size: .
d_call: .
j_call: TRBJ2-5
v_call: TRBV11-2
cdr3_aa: CASSLVWGARWETQYF
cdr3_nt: TGTGCCAGCAGCTTAGTTTGGGGGGCCAGGTGGGAGACCCAGTACTTC

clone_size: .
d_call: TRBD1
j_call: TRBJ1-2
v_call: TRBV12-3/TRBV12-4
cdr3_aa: CASSTGQGNYTF
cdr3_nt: TGTGCCAGCAGCACGGGACAGGGGAACTACACCTTC

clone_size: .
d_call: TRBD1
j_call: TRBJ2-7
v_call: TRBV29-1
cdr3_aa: CSVKGQGVSDEQYF
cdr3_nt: TGCAGCGTGAAGGGACAGGGGGTTTCCGACGAGCAGTACTTC

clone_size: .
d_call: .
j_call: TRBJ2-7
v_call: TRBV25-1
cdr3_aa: CASSEWADEQYF
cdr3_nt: TGTGCCAGCAGTGAATGGGCAGACGAGCAGTACTTC

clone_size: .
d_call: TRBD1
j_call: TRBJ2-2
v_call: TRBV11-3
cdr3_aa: CASSLASGQGAPGELFF
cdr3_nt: TGTGCCAGCAGCTTAGCTTCGGGACAGGGGGCTCCCGGGGAGCTGTTTTTT

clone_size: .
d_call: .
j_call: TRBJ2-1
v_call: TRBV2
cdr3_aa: CASSPSPYNEQFF
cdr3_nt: TGTGCCAGCAGTCCATCCCCGTACAATGAGCAGTTCTTC

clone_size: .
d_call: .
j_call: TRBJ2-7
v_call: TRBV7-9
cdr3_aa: CASSLAGGRSYKQYF
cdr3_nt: TGTGCCAGCAGCTTAGCCGGCGGACGCTCCTACAAGCAGTACTTC

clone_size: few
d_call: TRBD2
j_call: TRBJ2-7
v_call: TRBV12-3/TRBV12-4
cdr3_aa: CASSLGGSRLEQYF
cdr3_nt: TGTGCCAGCAGTTTAGGCGGGAGCCGCCTCGAGCAGTACTTC

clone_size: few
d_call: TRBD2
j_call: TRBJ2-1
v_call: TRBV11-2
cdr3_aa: CASSLLAGGLDEQFF
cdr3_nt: TGTGCCAGCAGCTTGTTAGCGGGAGGGCTGGATGAGCAGTTCTTC

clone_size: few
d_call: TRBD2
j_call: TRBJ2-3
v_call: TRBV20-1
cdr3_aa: CSASRTSGTGTDTQYF
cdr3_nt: TGCAGTGCTAGTCGGACTAGCGGGACCGGTACAGATACGCAGTATTTT

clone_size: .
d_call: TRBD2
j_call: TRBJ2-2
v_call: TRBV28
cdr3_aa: CASVSAAGVDTGELFF
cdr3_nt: TGTGCCAGCGTATCCGCAGCGGGGGTTGACACCGGGGAGCTGTTTTTT

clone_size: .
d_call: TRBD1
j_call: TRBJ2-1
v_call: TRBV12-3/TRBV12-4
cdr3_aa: CASSFWRGQGISNEQFF
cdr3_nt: TGTGCCAGCAGTTTCTGGCGGGGACAGGGTATAAGCAATGAGCAGTTCTTC

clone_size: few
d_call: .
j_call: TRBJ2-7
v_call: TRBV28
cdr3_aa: CASSLDGRRTYEQYF
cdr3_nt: TGTGCCAGCAGTTTGGACGGCAGGCGTACTTACGAGCAGTACTTC

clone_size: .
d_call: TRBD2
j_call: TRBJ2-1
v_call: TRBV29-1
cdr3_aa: CSVEDHSGRVYNEQFF
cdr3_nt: TGCAGCGTTGAAGATCATAGCGGGAGAGTATACAATGAGCAGTTCTTC

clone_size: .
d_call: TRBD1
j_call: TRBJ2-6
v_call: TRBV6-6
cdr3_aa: CASDRAGANVLTF
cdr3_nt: TGTGCCAGCGACAGGGCCGGGGCCAACGTCCTGACTTTC

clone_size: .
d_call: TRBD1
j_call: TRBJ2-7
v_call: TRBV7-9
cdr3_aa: CTSSPRGQGDSYEQYF
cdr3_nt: TGTACCAGCAGCCCCCGTGGGCAGGGGGATTCCTACGAGCAGTACTTC

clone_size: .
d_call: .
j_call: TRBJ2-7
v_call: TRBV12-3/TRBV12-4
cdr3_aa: CASSTRRTWEQYF
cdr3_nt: TGTGCCAGCAGTACCCGAAGGACGTGGGAGCAGTACTTC

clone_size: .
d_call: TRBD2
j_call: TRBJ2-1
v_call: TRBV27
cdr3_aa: CASSLISGRVNEQFF
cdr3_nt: TGTGCCAGCAGTCTCATAAGCGGGAGGGTTAATGAGCAGTTCTTC

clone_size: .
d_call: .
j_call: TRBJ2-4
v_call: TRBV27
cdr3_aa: CASRPLTDGVYELYF
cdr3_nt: TGTGCCAGCAGACCCCTCACGGACGGGGTGTACGAGCTGTACTTC

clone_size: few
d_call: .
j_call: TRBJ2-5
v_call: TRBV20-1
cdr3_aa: CSAVSEARETQYF
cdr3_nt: TGCAGTGCTGTAAGTGAAGCGCGAGAGACCCAGTACTTC

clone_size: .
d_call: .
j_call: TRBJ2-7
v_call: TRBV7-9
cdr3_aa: CASSLGVLYEQYF
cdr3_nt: TGTGCCAGCAGCTTAGGAGTCCTCTACGAGCAGTACTTC

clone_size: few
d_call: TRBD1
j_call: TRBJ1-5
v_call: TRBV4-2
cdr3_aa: CASSHRTGEDQPQHF
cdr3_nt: TGTGCCAGCAGCCACCGGACAGGGGAGGATCAGCCCCAGCATTTT

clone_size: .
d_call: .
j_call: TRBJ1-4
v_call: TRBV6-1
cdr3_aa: CASSSQGINEKLFF
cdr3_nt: TGCGCCAGCAGTTCTCAGGGGATTAATGAAAAACTGTTTTTT

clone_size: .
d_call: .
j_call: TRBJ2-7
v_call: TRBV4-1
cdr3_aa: CASNQERQSSYEQYF
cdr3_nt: TGCGCCAGCAACCAAGAGAGACAGAGCTCCTACGAGCAGTACTTC

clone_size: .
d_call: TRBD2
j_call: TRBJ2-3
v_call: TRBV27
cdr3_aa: CASSPTSGSGPDTQYF
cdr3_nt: TGTGCCAGCAGTCCGACTAGCGGGAGTGGGCCAGATACGCAGTATTTT

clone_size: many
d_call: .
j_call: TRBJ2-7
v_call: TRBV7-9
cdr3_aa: CASSPLAGEQYF
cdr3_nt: TGTGCCAGCAGCCCACTAGCTGGCGAGCAGTACTTC

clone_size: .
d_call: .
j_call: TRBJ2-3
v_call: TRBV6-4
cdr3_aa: CASSDGGHTDTQYF
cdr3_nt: TGTGCCAGCAGTGACGGGGGGCACACAGATACGCAGTATTTT

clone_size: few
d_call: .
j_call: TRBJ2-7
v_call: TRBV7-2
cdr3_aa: CASSLAGFIAGEQYF
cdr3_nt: TGTGCCAGCAGCTTAGCGGGCTTCATCGCTGGCGAGCAGTACTTC

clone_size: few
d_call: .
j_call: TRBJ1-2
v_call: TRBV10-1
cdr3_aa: CASSRQEGYGYTF
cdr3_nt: TGCGCCAGCAGTCGACAGGAGGGCTATGGCTACACCTTC

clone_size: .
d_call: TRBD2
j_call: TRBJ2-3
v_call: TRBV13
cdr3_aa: CASSLGLSGSTDTQYF
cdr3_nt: TGTGCCAGCAGCTTAGGCCTGAGCGGGAGTACAGATACGCAGTATTTT

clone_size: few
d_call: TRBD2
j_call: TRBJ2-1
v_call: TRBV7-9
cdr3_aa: CASSQLAGDGNEQFF
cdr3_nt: TGTGCCAGCAGCCAACTAGCGGGAGACGGGAATGAGCAGTTCTTC

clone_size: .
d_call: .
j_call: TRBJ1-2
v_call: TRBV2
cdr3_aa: CASSSTAYYGYTF
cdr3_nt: TGTGCCAGCAGTTCCACAGCGTACTATGGCTACACCTTC

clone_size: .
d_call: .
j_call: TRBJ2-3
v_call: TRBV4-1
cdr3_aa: CASSPPPGAPTDTQYF
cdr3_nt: TGCGCCAGCAGCCCACCACCAGGGGCGCCCACAGATACGCAGTATTTT

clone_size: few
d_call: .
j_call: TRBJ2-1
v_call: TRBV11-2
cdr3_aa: CASGPDPDSYNEQFF
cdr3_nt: TGTGCCAGCGGACCCGACCCCGACTCCTACAATGAGCAGTTCTTC

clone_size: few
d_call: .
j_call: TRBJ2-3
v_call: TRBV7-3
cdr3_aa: CASSLTMKDTQYF
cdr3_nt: TGTGCCAGCAGCTTAACGATGAAAGATACGCAGTATTTT

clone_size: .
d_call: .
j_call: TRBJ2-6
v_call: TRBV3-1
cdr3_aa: CASSQESGSGANVLTF
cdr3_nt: TGTGCCAGCAGCCAAGAGTCGGGGTCTGGGGCCAACGTCCTGACTTTC

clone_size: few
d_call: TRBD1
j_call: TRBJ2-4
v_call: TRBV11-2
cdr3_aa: CASSREAAGGNIQYF
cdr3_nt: TGTGCCAGCAGCCGAGAGGCAGCAGGGGGAAACATTCAGTACTTC

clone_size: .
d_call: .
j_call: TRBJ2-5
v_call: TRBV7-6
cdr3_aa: CASSLMASQETQYF
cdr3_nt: TGTGCCAGCAGCTTAATGGCCAGCCAAGAGACCCAGTACTTC

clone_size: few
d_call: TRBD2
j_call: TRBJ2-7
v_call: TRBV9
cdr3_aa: CASSSQRESYEQYF
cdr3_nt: TGTGCCAGCAGCTCTCAGCGGGAGAGCTACGAGCAGTACTTC

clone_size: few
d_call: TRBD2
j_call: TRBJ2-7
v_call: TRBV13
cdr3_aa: CASSLGLAAGEQYF
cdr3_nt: TGTGCCAGCAGCTTGGGACTAGCGGCTGGGGAGCAGTACTTC

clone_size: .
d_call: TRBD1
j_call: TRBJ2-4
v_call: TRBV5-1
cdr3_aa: CASSPGQGGFGNIQYF
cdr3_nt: TGCGCCAGCAGCCCGGGACAGGGTGGATTCGGGAACATTCAGTACTTC

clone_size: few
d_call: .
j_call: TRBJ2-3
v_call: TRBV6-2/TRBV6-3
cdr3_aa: CASRDSASTDTQYF
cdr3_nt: TGTGCCAGCAGGGACTCCGCTAGCACAGATACGCAGTATTTT